The source of this TCR beta chain is a study of blood T cell repertoires in COVID-19. Whole-study context: There were acute and convalescent COVID-19 samples, and they came from the United States, Italy and Spain. Sources were T cells, B-cell-depleted T cells, or PBMCs; the material itself was cDNA or gDNA.

Trimming stripped 3 bases from V and 0 bases from J, with 8 bases between. The CDR3 extends over 14 amino acids. Germline V gives CDR1 SGHTA, CDR2 FQGNSA. Authors' processing steps: Estimation of nucleated cell counts relied on the amplification of reference gene primers. Libraries were prepared by immunoSEQ multiplex PCR; TCRdb keeps only in-frame clonotypes and omits some of them. V and J calls and clone size are given by that table; D and trimming were obtained from the DNA. The sample carries about 19,000 clones, about 88% recorded once. This clone was recorded once. This receptor was identified in a man in his 70s with acute or convalescent COVID-19. What was sequenced was peripheral blood. The rearrangement links TRBV7-2 to TRBJ1-1; a possible D gene is TRBD1 (5 bases). The DNA of the CDR3 is TGTGCCAGCAGCTTCGGACAACTGAACACTGAAGCTTTCTTT. This codes for CASSFGQLNTEAFF.